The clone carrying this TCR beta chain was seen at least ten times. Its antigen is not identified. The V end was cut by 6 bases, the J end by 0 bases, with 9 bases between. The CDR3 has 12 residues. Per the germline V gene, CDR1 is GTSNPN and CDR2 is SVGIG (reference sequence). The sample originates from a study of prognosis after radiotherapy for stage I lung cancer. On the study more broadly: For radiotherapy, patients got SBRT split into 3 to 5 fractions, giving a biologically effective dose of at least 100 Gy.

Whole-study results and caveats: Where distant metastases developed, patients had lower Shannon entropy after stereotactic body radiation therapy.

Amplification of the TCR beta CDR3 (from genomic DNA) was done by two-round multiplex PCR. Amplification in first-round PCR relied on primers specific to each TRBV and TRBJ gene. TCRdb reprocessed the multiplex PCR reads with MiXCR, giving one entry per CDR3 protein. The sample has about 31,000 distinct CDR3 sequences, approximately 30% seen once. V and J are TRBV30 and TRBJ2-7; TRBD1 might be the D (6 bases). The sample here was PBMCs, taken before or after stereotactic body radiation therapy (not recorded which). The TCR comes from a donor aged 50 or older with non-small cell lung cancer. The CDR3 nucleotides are TGTGCCTGCAGGGGCCTCTCCTACGAGCAGTACTTC. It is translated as CACRGLSYEQYF.